The sequence of this T cell receptor (beta chain) was determined in a study of T-cell reconstitution after alpha-beta-depleted transplantation in children. As it was prepared, the TCRbeta library received unique molecular identifiers. TCRdb re-analysed the PCR reads in MiXCR, keeping a single row per CDR3 protein. The repertoire holds a few hundred thousand distinct CDR3 sequences, with 10% to 13% as singletons. Trimming at V came to 3 bases and at J to 4 bases, leaving 14 bases not matched to a gene. Per germline, CDR1 SGHVS and CDR2 FNYEAQ. This CDR3 spans 18 amino acids. The rearrangement uses TRBV7-6 and TRBJ1-2; the match to TRBD1 covers 10 bases. The clonotype comes from a human donor who donated a stem cell graft to a child with acute lymphoblastic leukemia. The sample in question was PBMCs from the stem cell graft donor, obtained from the stem cell graft. CDR3 bases: TGTGCCAGCAGCTTGACTGAACGGGACAGGGGTCCCCTCTATGGCTACACCTTC. This encodes CASSLTERDRGPLYGYTF.